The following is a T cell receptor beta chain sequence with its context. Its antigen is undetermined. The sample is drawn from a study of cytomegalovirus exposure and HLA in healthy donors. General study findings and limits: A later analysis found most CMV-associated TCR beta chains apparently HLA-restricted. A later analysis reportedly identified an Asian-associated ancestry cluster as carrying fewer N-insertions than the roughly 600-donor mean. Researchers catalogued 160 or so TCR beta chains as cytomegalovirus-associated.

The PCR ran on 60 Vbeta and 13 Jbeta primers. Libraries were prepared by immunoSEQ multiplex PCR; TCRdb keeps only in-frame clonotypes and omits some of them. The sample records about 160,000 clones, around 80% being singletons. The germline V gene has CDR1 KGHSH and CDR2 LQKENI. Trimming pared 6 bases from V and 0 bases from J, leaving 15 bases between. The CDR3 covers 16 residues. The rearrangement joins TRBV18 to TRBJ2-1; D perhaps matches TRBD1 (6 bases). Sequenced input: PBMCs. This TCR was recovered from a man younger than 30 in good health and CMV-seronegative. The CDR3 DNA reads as TGTGCCAGCTCCATGTCCGGACAGTACTCCTACAATGAGCAGTTCTTC. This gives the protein CASSMSGQYSYNEQFF.